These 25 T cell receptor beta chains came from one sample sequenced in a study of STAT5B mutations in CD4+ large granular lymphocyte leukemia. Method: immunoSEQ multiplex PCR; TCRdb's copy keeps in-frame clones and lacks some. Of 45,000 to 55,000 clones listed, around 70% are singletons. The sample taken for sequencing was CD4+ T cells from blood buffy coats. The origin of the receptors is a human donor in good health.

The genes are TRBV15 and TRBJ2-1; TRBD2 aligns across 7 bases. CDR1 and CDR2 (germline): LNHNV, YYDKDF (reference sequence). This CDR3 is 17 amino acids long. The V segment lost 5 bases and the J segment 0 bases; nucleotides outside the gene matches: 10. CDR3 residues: CATSGGDGGSSYNEQFF. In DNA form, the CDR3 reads TGTGCCACCAGCGGAGGAGACGGGGGGAGCTCCTACAATGAGCAGTTCTTC.

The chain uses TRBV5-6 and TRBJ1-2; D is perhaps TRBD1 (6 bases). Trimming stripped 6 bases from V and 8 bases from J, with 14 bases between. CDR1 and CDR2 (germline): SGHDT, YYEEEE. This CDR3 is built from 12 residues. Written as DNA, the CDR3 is TGTGCCAGCAACCGGGGGCCGGAGGGCTACACCTTC. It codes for CASNRGPEGYTF.

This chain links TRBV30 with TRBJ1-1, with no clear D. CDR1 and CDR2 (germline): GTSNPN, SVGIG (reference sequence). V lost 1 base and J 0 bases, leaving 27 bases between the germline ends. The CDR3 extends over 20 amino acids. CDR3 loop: CAWSARPNPPPTPMNTEAFF. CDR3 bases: TGTGCCTGGAGTGCCCGGCCCAATCCCCCCCCCACCCCAATGAACACTGAAGCTTTCTTT.

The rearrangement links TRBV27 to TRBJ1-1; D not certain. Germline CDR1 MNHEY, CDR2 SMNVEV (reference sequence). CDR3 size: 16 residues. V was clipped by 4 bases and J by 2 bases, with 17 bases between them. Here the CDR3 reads CASSSAILIPNTEAFF. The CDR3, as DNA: TGTGCCAGCAGTTCGGCGATTTTAATACCAAACACTGAAGCTTTCTTT.

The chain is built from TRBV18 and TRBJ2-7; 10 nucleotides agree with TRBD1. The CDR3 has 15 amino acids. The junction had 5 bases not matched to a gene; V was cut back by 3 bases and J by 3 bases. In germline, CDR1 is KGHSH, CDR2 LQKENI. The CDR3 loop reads CASSPGTGVRYEQYF. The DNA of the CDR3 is TGTGCCAGCTCACCGGGGACAGGGGTTCGCTACGAGCAGTACTTC. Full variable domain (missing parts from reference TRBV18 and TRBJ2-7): NAGVMQNPRHLVRRRGQEARLRCSPMKGHSHVYWYRQLPEEGLKFMVYLQKENIIDESGMPKERFSAEFPKEGPSILRIQQVVRGDSAAYFCASSPGTGVRYEQYFGPGTRLTVT.

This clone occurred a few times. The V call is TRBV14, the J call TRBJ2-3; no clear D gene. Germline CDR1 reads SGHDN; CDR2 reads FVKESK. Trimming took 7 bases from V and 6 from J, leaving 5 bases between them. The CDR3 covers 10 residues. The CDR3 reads CASNGDTQYF. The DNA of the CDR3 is TGTGCCAGCAACGGGGATACGCAGTATTTT. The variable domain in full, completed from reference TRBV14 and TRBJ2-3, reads EAGVTQFPSHSVIEKGQTVTLRCDPISGHDNLYWYRRVMGKEIKFLLHFVKESKQDESGMPNNRFLAERTGGTYSTLKVQPAELEDSGVYFCASNGDTQYFGPGTRLTVL.

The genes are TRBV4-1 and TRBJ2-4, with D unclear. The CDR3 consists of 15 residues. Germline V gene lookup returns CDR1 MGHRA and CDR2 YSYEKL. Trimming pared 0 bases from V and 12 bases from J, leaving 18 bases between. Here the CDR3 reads CASSQEEGVLFSQYF. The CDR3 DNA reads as TGCGCCAGCAGCCAAGAAGAAGGCGTCCTCTTTTCTCAGTACTTC.

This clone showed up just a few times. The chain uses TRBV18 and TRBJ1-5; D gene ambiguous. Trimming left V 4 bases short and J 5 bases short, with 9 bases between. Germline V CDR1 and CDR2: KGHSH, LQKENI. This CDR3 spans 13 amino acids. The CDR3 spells CASSRSNDQPQHF. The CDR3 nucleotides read TGTGCCAGCTCACGGAGCAACGATCAGCCCCAGCATTTT.

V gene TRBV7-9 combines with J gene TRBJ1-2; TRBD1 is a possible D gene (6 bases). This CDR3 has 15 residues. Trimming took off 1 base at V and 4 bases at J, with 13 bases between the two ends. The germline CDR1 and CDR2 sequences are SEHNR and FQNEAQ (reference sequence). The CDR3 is CASSLEQGLGYGYTF. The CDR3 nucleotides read TGTGCCAGCAGCTTAGAACAGGGACTGGGCTATGGCTACACCTTC.

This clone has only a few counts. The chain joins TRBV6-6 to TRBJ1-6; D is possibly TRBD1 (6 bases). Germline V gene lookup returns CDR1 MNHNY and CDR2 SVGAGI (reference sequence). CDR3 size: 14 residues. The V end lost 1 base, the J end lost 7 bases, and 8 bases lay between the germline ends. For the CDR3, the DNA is TGTGCCAGCAGTTACTTGGACAGAAATTCACCCCTCCACTTT. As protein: CASSYLDRNSPLHF.

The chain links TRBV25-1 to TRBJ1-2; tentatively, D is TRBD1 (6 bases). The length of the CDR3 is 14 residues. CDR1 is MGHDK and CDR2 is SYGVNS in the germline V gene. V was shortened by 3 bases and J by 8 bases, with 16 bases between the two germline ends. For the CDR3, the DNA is TGTGCCAGCAGTGATAGGACAGTCGTCGGGGGCTACACCTTC. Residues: CASSDRTVVGGYTF.

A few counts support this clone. The CDR3 DNA follows: TGTGCCAGCAGCTTGGGCCAGGAGAGGGAAGCTTTCTTT. As protein: CASSLGQEREAFF. The gene calls are TRBV5-8 and TRBJ1-1; no clear D. Trimming pared 0 bases from V and 8 bases from J, leaving 11 bases between. Germline CDR1 SGHTS, CDR2 YDEGEE. The CDR3 length is 13 residues.

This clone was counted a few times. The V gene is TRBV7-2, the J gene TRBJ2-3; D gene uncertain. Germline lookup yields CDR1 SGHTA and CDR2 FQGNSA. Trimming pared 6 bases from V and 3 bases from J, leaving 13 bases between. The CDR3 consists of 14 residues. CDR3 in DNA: TGTGCCAGCAGGGGAATAGTACGTACAGATACGCAGTATTTT. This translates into CASRGIVRTDTQYF.

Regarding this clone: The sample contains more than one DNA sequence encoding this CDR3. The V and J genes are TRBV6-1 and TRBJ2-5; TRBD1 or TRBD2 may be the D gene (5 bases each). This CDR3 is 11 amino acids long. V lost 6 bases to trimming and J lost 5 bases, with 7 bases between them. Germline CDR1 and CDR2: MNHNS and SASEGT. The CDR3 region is CASSEGETQYF. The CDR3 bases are TGTGCCAGCAGCGAGGGGGAGACCCAGTACTTC.

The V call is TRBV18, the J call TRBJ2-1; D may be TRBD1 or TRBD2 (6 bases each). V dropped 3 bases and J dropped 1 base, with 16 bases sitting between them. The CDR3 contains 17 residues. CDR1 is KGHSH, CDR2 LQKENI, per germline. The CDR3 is CASSPPTTGLSYNEQFF. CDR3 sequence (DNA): TGTGCCAGCTCACCGCCTACGACAGGACTATCCTACAATGAGCAGTTCTTC.

This CDR3 reads CASSDSVWYGYTF. The CDR3 DNA follows: TGTGCCAGCAGTGATTCGGTTTGGTATGGCTACACCTTC. This chain joins TRBV2 and TRBJ1-2; D is ambiguous. The ends were cut back, 3 bases at V and 5 bases at J, with 10 bases in the middle. This CDR3 region has 13 residues. Looked up from germline, CDR1 is SNHLY and CDR2 is FYNNEI.

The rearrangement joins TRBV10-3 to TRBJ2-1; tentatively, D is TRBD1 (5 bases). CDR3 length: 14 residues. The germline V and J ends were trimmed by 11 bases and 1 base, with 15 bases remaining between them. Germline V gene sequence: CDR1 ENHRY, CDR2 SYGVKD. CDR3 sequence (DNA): TGTGCCCACGGAACAGGATCATCCTACAATGAGCAGTTCTTC. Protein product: CAHGTGSSYNEQFF.

CDR3 sequence reads: CASSPNPGGGLSEEQFF. The CDR3 nucleotides are TGTGCCAGCTCGCCCAACCCTGGGGGGGGGCTCTCGGAAGAGCAGTTCTTC. The genes are TRBV18 and TRBJ2-1; a possible D gene is TRBD2 (7 bases). The ends were cut back, 6 bases at V and 10 bases at J, with 28 bases in the middle. Germline V gene data show CDR1 as KGHSH and CDR2 as LQKENI. This CDR3 spans 17 amino acids.

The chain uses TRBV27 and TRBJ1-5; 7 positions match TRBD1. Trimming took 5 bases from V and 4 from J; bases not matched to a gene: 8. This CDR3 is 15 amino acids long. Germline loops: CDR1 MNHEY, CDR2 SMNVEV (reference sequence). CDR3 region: CASSLGQPPNQPQHF. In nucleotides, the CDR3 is TGTGCCAGCAGTCTGGGACAGCCCCCAAATCAGCCCCAGCATTTT.

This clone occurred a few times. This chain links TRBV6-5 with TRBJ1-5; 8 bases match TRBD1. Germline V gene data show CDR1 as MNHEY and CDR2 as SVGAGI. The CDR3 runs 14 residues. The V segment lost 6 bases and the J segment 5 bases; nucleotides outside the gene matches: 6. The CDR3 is CASSRTGTHQPQHF. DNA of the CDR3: TGTGCCAGCAGCAGGACAGGGACGCATCAGCCCCAGCATTTT.

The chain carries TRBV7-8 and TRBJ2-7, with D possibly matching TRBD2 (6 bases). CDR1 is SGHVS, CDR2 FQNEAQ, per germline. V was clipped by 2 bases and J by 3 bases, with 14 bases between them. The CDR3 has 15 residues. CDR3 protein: CASSLRAGSGYEQYF. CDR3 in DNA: TGTGCCAGCAGCTTACGCGCGGGGTCGGGCTACGAGCAGTACTTC.

This CDR3 is CASSFSGANVLTF. CDR3 DNA: TGTGCCAGCAGCTTCTCTGGGGCCAACGTCCTGACTTTC. V usage is TRBV7-9 and J usage is TRBJ2-6; D uncertain. The V and J ends lost 3 bases and 0 bases respectively, with 0 bases between them. The V gene's germline CDR1 is SEHNR and CDR2 FQNEAQ (reference sequence). This CDR3 has 13 residues.

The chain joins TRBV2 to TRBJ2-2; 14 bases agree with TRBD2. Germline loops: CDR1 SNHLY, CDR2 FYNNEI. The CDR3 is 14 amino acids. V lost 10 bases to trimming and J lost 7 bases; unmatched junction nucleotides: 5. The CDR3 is CAMGTSGGDGELFF. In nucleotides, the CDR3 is TGTGCCATGGGGACTAGCGGGGGTGACGGGGAGCTGTTTTTT. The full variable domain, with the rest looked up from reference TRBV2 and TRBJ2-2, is EPEVTQTPSHQVTQMGQEVILRCVPISNHLYFYWYRQILGQKVEFLVSFYNNEISEKSEIFDDQFSVERPDGSNFTLKIRSTKLEDSAMYFCAMGTSGGDGELFFGEGSRLTVL.

For the CDR3, the DNA is TGTGCCTGGAGTGGGCAGGCCCTCGCTAATGAAAAACTGTTTTTT. This gives the protein CAWSGQALANEKLFF. The chain couples TRBV30 to TRBJ1-4; D gene ambiguous. Looked up from germline, CDR1 is GTSNPN and CDR2 is SVGIG (reference sequence). The CDR3 length is 15 residues. Trimming cost V 1 base and J 3 bases, with 12 bases left between them. Full variable domain (remainder filled in from reference TRBV30 and TRBJ1-4): SQTIHQWPATLVQPVGSPLSLECTVEGTSNPNLYWYRQAAGRGLQLLFYSVGIGQISSEVPQNLSASRPQDRQFILSSKKLLLSDSGFYLCAWSGQALANEKLFFGSGTQLSVL.

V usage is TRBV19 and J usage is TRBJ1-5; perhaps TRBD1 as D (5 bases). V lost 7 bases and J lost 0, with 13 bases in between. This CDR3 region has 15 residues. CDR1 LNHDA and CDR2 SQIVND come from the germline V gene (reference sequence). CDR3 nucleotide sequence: TGTGCCAGTACGACCGGGGGGGGTAGCAATCAGCCCCAGCATTTT. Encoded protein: CASTTGGGSNQPQHF.